This TCR beta chain was retrieved from a study of CD8 T cells in ankylosing spondylitis. This clonotype has only a few counts. Its matching antigen is unknown. Molecular-barcoded quantitative 5'-RACE produced these TCR beta libraries. TCRdb redid the calling of the 5' RACE reads with MiXCR, one entry per CDR3 protein. The sample records approximately 340,000 distinct CDR3 sequences, roughly 15% being singletons. The CDR3 spans 17 residues. Germline V CDR1 and CDR2: LGHDT, YNNKEL (reference sequence). Unmatched junction bases numbered 7, after V lost 4 bases and J lost 1 base. Overall study results and limits: Blood of patients with ankylosing spondylitis appeared to be characterized by a TCR beta motif of seven or eight highly homologous variants.

V and J are TRBV3-1 and TRBJ2-7; 13 nucleotides agree with TRBD2. The sequence came from a male donor with ankylosing spondylitis or in good health (not recorded which). The sample taken for sequencing was blood, either unsorted or a sorted T cell fraction (not recorded which). The CDR3 is CASSPGLAGHPSYEQYF. CDR3 nucleotide sequence: TGTGCCAGCAGCCCGGGACTAGCGGGGCACCCGTCCTACGAGCAGTACTTC.